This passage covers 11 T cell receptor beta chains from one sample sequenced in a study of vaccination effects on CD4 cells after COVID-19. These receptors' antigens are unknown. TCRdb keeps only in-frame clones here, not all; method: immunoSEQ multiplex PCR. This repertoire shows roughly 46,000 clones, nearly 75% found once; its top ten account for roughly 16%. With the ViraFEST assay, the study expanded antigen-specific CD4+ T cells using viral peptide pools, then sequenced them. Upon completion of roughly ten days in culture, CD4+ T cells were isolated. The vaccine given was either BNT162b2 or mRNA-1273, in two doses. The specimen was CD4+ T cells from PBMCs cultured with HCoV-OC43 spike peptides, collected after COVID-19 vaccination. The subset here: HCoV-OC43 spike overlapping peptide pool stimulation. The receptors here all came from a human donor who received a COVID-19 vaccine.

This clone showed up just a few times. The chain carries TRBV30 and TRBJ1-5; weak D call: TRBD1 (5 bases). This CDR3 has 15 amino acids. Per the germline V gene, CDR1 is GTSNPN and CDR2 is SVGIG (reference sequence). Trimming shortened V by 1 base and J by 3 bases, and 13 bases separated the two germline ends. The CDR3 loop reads CAWSAKGLYNQPQHF. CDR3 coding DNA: TGTGCCTGGAGTGCAAAGGGACTGTACAATCAGCCCCAGCATTTT.

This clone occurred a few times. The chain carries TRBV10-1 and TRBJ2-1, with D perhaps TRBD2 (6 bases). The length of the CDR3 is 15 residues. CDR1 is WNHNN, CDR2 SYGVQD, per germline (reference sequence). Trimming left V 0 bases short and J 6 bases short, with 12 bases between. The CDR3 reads CASSESGRSANEQFF. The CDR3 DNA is TGCGCCAGCAGTGAGTCCGGGAGATCCGCCAATGAGCAGTTCTTC.

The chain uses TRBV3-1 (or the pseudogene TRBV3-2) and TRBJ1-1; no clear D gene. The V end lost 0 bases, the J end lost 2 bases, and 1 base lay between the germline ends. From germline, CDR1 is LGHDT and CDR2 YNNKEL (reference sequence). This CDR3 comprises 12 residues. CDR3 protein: CASSQENTEAFF. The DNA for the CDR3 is TGTGCCAGCAGCCAAGAAAACACTGAAGCTTTCTTT.

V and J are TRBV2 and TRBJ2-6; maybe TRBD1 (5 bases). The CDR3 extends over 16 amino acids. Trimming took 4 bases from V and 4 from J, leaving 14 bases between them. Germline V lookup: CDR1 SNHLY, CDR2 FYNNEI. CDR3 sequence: CASSGQGLGGANVLTF. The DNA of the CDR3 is TGTGCCAGCAGTGGTCAGGGTCTGGGCGGGGCCAACGTCCTGACTTTC.

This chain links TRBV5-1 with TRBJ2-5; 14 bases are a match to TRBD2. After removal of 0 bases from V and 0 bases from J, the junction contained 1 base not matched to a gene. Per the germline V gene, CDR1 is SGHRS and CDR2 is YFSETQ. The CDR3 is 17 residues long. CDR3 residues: CASSLGTSGGNQETQYF. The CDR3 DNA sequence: TGCGCCAGCAGCTTGGGGACTAGCGGGGGGAACCAAGAGACCCAGTACTTC.

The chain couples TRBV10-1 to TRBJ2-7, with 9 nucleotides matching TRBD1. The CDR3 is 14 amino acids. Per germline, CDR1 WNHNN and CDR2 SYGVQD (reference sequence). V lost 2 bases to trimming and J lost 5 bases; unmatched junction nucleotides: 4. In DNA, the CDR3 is TGCGCCAGCAGTGAGGGGACAGGGTACCACGAGCAGTACTTC. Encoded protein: CASSEGTGYHEQYF.

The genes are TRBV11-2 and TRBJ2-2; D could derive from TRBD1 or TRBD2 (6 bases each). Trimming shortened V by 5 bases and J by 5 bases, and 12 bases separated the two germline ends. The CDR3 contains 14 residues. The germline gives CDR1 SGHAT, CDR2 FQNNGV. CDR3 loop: CASSLRGTTGELFF. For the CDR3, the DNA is TGTGCCAGCAGCCTTAGGGGGACTACCGGGGAGCTGTTTTTT.

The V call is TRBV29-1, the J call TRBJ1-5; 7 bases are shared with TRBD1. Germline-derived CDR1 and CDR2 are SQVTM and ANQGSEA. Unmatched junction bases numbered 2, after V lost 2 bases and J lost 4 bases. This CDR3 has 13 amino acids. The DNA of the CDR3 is TGCAGCGTTGAACAGGGGGATAATCAGCCCCAGCATTTT. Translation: CSVEQGDNQPQHF.

As DNA, the CDR3 is TGTGCCAGCGGAGACAGGGTTAGGGATTCACCCCTCCACTTT. Amino acids: CASGDRVRDSPLHF. The V gene is TRBV6-5, the J gene TRBJ1-6; 7 bases agree with TRBD1. The J segment lost 8 bases and the V segment lost 8 bases, leaving 9 bases of the junction unmatched. The CDR3 extends over 14 amino acids. CDR1 is MNHEY, CDR2 SVGAGI, per germline.

Here the CDR3 reads CASSAMTGTYEQYF. The CDR3 DNA reads as TGCGCCAGCAGCGCTATGACAGGCACCTACGAGCAGTACTTC. The chain couples TRBV10-1 to TRBJ2-7; D perhaps matches TRBD1 (6 bases). Per germline, CDR1 WNHNN and CDR2 SYGVQD (reference sequence). The CDR3 runs to 14 residues. Trimming pared 6 bases from V and 2 bases from J, leaving 14 bases between.

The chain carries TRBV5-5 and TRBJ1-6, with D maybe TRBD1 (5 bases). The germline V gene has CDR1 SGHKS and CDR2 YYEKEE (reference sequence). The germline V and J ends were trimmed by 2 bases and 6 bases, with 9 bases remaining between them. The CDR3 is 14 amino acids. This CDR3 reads CASSFSQGNSPLHF. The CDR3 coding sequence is TGTGCCAGCAGCTTCTCTCAGGGTAATTCACCCCTCCACTTT.